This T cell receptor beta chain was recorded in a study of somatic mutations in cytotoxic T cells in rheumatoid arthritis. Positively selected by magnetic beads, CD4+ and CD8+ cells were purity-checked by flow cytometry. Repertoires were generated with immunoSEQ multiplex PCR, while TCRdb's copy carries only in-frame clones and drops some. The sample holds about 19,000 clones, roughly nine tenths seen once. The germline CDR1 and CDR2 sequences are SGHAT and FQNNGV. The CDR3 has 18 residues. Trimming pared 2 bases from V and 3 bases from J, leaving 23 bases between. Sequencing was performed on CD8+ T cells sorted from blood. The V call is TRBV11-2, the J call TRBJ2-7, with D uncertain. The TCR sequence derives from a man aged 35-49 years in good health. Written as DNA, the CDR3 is TGTGCCAGCAGCTTATTAACCGCGGTCGGAGCATCGTTCTACGAGCAGTACTTC. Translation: CASSLLTAVGASFYEQYF.